This entry is about one T cell receptor (beta chain). Some clones are missing from TCRdb's copy, which holds only in-frame ones; the method was immunoSEQ multiplex PCR. Found here are 15,000 to 20,000 clones, about 83% of them singletons; the top ten hold more than 6.5%. The germline gives CDR1 MNHEY, CDR2 SVGAGI. V trimming: 6 bases; J trimming: 5 bases; junction bases outside the gene matches: 3. The CDR3 spans 13 residues. These data belong to a study of blood T cell dynamics during melanoma immunotherapy. Described time point: pre-treatment baseline. The TCR sequence derives from a human donor with melanoma. This chain links TRBV6-5 with TRBJ1-1, with 10 bases that match TRBD1. Source: blood, taken from a patient treated with checkpoint blockade. The CDR3 sequence is CASSPGQGTEAFF. Here the CDR3 DNA reads TGTGCCAGCAGCCCGGGACAGGGGACTGAAGCTTTCTTT.